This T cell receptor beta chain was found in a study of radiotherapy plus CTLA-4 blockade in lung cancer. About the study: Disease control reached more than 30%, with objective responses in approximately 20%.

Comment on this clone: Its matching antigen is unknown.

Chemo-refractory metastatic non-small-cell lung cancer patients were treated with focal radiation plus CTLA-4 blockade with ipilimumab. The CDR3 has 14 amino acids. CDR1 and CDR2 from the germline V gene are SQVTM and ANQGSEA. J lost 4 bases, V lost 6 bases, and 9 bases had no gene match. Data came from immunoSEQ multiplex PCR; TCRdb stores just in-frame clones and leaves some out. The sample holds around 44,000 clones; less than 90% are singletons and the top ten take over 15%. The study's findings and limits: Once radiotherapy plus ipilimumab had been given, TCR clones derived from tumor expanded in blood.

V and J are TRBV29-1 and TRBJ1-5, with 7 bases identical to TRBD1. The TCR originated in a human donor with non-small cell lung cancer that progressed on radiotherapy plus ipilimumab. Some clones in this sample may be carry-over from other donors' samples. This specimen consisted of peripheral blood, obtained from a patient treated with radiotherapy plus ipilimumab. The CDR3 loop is CSVADRELNQPQHF. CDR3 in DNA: TGCAGCGTAGCCGACAGGGAACTTAATCAGCCCCAGCATTTT. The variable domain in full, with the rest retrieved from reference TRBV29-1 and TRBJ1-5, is SAVISQKPSRDICQRGTSLTIQCQVDSQVTMMFWYRQQPGQSLTLIATANQGSEATYESGFVIDKFPISRPNLTFSTLTVSNMSPEDSSIYLCSVADRELNQPQHFGDGTRLSIL.